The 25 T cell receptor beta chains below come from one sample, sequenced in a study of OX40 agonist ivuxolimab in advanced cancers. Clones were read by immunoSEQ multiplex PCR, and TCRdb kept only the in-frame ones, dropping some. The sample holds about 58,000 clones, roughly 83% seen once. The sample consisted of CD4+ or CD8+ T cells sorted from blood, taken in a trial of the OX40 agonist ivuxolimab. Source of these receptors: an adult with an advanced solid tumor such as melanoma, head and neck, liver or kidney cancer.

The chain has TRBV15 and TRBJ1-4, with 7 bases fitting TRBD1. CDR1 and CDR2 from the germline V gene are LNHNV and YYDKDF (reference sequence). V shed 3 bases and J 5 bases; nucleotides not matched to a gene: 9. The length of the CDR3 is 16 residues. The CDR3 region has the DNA TGTGCCACCAGCAGGGGCCGGACAGGTCGAAATGAAAAACTGTTTTTT. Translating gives CATSRGRTGRNEKLFF.

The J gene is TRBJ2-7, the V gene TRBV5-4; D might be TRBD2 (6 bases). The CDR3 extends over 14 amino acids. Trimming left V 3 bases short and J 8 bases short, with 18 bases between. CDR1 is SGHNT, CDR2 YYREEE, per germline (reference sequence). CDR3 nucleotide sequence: TGTGCCAGCAGCTGGGGGGACCTGGGGGAGAAGCAGTACTTC. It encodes CASSWGDLGEKQYF.

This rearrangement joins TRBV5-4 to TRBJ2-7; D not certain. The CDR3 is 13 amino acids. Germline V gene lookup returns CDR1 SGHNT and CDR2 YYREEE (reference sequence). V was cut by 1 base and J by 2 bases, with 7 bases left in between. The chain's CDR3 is CASSLIHTYEQYF. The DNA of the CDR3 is TGTGCCAGCAGCTTGATCCATACCTACGAGCAGTACTTC.

CDR3 region: CASSPSGQPPSYEQYF. CDR3 in DNA: TGTGCCAGCTCGCCCAGCGGACAGCCCCCCTCCTACGAGCAGTACTTC. The J gene is TRBJ2-7, the V gene TRBV18; D is possibly TRBD1 (6 bases). The germline CDR1 and CDR2 sequences are KGHSH and LQKENI. The V end lost 6 bases, the J end lost 0 bases, and 18 bases lay between the germline ends. The CDR3 runs 16 residues.

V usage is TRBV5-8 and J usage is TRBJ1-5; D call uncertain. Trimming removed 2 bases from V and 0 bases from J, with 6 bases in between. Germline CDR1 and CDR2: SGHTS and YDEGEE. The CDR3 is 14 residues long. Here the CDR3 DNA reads TGTGCCAGCAGCTTCACGCATAGCAATCAGCCCCAGCATTTT. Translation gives CASSFTHSNQPQHF. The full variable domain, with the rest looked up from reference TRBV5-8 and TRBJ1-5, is EAGVTQSPTHLIKTRGQQATLRCSPISGHTSVYWYQQALGLGLQFLLWYDEGEERNRGNFPPRFSGRQFPNYSSELNVNALELEDSALYLCASSFTHSNQPQHFGDGTRLSIL.

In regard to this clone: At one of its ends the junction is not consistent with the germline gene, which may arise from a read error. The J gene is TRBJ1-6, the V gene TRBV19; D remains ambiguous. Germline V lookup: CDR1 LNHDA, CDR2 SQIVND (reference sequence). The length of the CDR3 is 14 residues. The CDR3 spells CATSTMQVDSPLHF. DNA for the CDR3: TGTGCCACTAGTACCATGCAGGTTGATTCACCCCTCCACTTT.

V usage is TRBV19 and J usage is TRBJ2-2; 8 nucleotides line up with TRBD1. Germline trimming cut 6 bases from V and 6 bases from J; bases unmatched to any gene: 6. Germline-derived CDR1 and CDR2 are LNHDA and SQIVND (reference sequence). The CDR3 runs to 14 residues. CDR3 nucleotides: TGTGCCAGTAGCCCAGGGGGCGTAGCCGGGGAGCTGTTTTTT. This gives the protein CASSPGGVAGELFF.

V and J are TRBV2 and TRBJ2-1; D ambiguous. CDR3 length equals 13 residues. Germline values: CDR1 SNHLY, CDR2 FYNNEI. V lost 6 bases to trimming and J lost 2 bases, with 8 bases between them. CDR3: CASSGWAYNEQFF. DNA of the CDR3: TGTGCCAGCAGCGGATGGGCCTACAATGAGCAGTTCTTC.

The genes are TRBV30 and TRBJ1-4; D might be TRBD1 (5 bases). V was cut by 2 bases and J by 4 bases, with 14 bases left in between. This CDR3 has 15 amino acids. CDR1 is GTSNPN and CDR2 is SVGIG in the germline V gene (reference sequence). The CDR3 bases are TGTGCCTGGAGTACTGTGACAGACGGTAATGAAAAACTGTTTTTT. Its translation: CAWSTVTDGNEKLFF.

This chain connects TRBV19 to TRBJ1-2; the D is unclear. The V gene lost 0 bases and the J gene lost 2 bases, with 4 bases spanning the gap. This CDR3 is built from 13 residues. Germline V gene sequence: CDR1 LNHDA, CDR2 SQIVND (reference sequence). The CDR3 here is CASSIDQNYGYTF. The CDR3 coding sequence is TGTGCCAGTAGTATAGATCAGAACTATGGCTACACCTTC.

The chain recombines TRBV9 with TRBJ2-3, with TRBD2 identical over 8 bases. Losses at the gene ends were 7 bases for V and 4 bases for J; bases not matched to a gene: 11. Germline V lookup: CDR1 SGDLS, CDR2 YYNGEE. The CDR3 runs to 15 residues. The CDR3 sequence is CASAWGTRFPDTQYF. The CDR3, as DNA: TGTGCCAGCGCGTGGGGGACTAGATTCCCAGATACGCAGTATTTT.

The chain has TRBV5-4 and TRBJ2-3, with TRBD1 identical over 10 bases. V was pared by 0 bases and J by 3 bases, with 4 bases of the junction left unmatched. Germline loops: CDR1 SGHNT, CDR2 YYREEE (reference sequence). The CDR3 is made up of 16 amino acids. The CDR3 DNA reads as TGTGCCAGCAGCTTGGAGCCGGGACAGGGGACAGATACGCAGTATTTT. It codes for CASSLEPGQGTDTQYF.

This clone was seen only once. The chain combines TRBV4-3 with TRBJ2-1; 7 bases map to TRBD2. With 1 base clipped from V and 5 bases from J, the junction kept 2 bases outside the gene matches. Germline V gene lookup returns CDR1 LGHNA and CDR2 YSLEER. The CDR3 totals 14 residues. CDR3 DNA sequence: TGCGCCAGCAGCCAAGGGCTAGCGGACAATGAGCAGTTCTTC. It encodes CASSQGLADNEQFF.

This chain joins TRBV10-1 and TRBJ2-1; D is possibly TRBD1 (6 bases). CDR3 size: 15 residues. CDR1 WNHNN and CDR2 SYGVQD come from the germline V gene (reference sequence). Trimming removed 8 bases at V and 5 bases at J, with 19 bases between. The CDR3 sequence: CASEGEIPGHNEQFF. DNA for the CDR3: TGCGCCAGCGAGGGGGAAATTCCGGGTCACAATGAGCAGTTCTTC.

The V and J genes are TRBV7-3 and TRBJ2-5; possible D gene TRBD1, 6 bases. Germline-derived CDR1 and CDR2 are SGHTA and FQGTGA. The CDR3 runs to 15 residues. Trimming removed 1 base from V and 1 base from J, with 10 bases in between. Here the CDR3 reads CASSLNQGTQETQYF. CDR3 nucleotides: TGTGCCAGCAGCTTAAATCAGGGGACCCAAGAGACCCAGTACTTC. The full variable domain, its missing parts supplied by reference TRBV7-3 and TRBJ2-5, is GAGVSQTPSNKVTEKGKYVELRCDPISGHTALYWYRQSLGQGPEFLIYFQGTGAADDSGLPNDRFFAVRPEGSVSTLKIQRTERGDSAVYLCASSLNQGTQETQYFGPGTRLLVL.

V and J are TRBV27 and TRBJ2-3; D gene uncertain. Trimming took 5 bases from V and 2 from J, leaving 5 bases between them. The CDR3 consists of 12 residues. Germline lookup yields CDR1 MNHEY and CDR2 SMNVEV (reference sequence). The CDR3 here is CASSTLTDTQYF. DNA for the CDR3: TGTGCCAGCAGTACACTCACAGATACGCAGTATTTT.

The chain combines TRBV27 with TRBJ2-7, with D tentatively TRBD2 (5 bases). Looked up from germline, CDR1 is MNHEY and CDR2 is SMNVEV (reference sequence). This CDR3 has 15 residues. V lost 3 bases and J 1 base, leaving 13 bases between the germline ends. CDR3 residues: CASSLSGGWSYEQYF. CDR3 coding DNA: TGTGCCAGCAGTTTGTCGGGCGGGTGGTCCTACGAGCAGTACTTC.

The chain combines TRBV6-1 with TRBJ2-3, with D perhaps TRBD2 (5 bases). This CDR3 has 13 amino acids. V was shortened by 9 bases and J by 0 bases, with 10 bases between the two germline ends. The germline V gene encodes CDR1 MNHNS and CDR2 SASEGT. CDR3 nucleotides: TGTGCCAGTAGAGGGTATAGCACAGATACGCAGTATTTT. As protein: CASRGYSTDTQYF.

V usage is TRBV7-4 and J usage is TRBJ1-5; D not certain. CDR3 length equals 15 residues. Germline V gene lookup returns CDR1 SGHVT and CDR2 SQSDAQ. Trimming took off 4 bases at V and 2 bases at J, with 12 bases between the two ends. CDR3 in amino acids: CASSCGRAGNQPQHF. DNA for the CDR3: TGTGCCAGCAGCTGTGGGAGGGCTGGCAATCAGCCCCAGCATTTT.

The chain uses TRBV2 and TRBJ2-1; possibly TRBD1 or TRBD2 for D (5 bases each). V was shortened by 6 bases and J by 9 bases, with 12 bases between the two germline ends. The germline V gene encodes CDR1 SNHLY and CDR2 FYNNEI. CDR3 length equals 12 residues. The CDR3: CASRGDEGEQFF. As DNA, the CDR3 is TGTGCCAGCAGGGGGGACGAGGGTGAGCAGTTCTTC.

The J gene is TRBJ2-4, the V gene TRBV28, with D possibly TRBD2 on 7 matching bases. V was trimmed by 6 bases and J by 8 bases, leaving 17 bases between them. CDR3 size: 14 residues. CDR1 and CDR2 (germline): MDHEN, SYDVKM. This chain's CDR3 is CASSPGGGLDIQYF. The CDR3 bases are TGTGCCAGCAGCCCTGGGGGGGGGCTGGACATTCAGTACTTC.

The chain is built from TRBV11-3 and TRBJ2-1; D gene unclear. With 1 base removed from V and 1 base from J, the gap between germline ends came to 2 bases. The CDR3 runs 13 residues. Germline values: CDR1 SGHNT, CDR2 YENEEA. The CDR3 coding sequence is TGTGCCAGCAGCTTAGGTTCCTACAATGAGCAGTTCTTC. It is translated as CASSLGSYNEQFF.

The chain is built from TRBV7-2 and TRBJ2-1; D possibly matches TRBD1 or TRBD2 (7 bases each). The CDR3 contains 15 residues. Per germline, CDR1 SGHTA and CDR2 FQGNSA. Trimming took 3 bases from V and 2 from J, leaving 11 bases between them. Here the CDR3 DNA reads TGTGCCAGCAGCTTGCAGGGGGGGCCCTACAATGAGCAGTTCTTC. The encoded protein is CASSLQGGPYNEQFF.

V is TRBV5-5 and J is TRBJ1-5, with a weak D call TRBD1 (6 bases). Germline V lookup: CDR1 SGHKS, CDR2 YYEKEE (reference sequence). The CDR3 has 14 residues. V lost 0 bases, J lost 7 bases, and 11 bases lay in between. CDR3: CASSLEGGRQPQHF. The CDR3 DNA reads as TGTGCCAGCAGCTTGGAAGGGGGGAGGCAGCCCCAGCATTTT.

The CDR3 nucleotides are TGTGCCAGCAGCGGGACAGGGGGCAATGAGCAGTTCTTC. Residues: CASSGTGGNEQFF. The chain carries TRBV9 and TRBJ2-1; 10 bases map to TRBD1. V lost 3 bases and J lost 6; bases outside the gene matches: 0. The CDR3 covers 13 residues. In germline, CDR1 is SGDLS, CDR2 YYNGEE.